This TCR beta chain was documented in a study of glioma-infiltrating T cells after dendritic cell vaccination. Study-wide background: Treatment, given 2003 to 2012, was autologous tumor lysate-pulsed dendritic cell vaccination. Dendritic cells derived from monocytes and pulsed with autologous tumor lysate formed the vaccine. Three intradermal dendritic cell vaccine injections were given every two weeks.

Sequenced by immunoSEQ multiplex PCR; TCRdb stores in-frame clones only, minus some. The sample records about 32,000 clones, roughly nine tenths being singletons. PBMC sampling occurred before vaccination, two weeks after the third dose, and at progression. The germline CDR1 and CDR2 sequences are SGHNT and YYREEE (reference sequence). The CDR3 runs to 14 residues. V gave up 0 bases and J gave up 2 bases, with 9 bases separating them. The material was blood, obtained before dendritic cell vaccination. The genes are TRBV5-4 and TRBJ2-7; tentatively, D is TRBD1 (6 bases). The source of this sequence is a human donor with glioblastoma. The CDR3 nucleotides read TGTGCCAGCAGCTTGGGGACAGAAGCCTACGAGCAGTACTTC. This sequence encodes CASSLGTEAYEQYF.